This T cell receptor (beta chain) was recovered during a study of shared clonotypes between healthy human individuals. Study outcomes and limitations: Sharing across four donors was highest in naive CD4 (about 5%) and lowest in memory CD8 (roughly 0.4%).

The authors divided CD4+ cells into CD45RA+ naive and CD45RA-negative memory subsets. About this clone: The antigen remains unidentified.

Each replicate PCR on the sorted subsets used 150 to 200 ng DNA (roughly 32,000 T cell genomes). The repertoire was sequenced with immunoSEQ multiplex PCR; TCRdb's copy has only in-frame clones and lacks some. The sample records under 200,000 clones, approximately 92% being singletons. The origin of this receptor is a woman in her 30s in good health. Sequencing input: naive CD4+ T cells sorted from blood. Sample subset: CD45RA+ positively selected.

CDR3 in DNA: TGTGCCAGCAGTACAGGACACCTCTATGGCTACACCTTC. This sequence encodes CASSTGHLYGYTF. The chain uses TRBV28 and TRBJ1-2, with TRBD1 as a possible D gene (5 bases). CDR3 length equals 13 residues. V gave up 5 bases and J gave up 4 bases, with 11 bases separating them. Germline V lookup: CDR1 MDHEN, CDR2 SYDVKM.